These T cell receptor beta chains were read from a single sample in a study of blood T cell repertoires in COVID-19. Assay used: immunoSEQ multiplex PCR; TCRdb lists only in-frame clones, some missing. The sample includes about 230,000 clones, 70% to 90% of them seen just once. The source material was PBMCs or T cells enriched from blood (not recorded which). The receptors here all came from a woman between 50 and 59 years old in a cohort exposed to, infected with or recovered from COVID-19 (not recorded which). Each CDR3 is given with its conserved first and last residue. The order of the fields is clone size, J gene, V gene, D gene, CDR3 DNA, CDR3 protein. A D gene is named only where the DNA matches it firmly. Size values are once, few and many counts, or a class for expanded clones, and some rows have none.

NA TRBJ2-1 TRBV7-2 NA TGTGCCAGCAGCAGCGGAGGATTCTACAATGAGCAGTTCTTC CASSSGGFYNEQFF
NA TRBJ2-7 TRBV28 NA TGTGCCAGCAGTACGGAAGATGGACAGCGATCGGGCATCGGGCAGTACTTC CASSTEDGQRSGIGQYF
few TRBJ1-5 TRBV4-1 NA TGCGCCAGCAGCCCACAGGGCGTAGTATCAAATCAGCCCCAGCATTTT CASSPQGVVSNQPQHF
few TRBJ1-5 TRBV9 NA TGTGCCAGCAGCGTAGGACTCGGGTTGGGTCAGCCCCAGCATTTT CASSVGLGLGQPQHF
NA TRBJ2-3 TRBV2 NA TGTGCCAGCAGTCTCGGAAGGGGCAGGGTGGGAGATACGCAGTATTTT CASSLGRGRVGDTQYF
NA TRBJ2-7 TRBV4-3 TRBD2 TGCGCCAGCAGCCAAGGGGGAGGGTCCTACGAGCAGTACTTC CASSQGGGSYEQYF
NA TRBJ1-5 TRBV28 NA TGTGCCAGCAGTTTATCCCCCCGGCCCCCCAGCCCCAGGGCGTCCCAGCCCCAGCATTTT CASSLSPRPPSPRASQPQHF
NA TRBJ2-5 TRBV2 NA TGTGCCAGCAGCCAATTGACTTCACAAGAGACCCAGTACTTC CASSQLTSQETQYF
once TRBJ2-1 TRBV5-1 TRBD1 TGCGCCAGCAGCGCACCGGGACAGGGTAACAACGAGCAGTTCTTC CASSAPGQGNNEQFF
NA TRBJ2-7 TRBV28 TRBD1 TGTGCCAGCACGTCTGGGACAGTCTACGAGCAGTACTTC CASTSGTVYEQYF
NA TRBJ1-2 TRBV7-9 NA TGTGCCAGCAGCTTAGGGACAGAATACTATGGCTACACCTTC CASSLGTEYYGYTF
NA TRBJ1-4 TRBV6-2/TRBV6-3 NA TGTGCCAGCAGACCTTCGGGAGGGGCAACTAATGAAAAACTGTTTTTT CASRPSGGATNEKLFF
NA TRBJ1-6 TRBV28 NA TGTGCCAGCAGTTTCTTAGAGGATTCACCCCTCCACTTT CASSFLEDSPLHF
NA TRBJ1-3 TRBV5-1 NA TGCGCCAGCAGCGACACGAGCTCTGGAAACACCATATATTTT CASSDTSSGNTIYF
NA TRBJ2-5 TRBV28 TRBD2 TGTGCCAGCAGTTTAGTACTAGCGGGGGTAAAGTACTTC CASSLVLAGVKYF
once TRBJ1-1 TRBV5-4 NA TGTGCCAGCAGCCCAGGTTTAGGGAACACTGAAGCTTTCTTT CASSPGLGNTEAFF
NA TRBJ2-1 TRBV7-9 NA TGTGCCAGCAGTTCCCCGGACGGGAATTACAATGAGCAGTTCTTC CASSSPDGNYNEQFF
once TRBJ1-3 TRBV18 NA TGTGCCAGCTCACCACTGGGTGGGCTTTCGGCGGGAAACACCATATATTTT CASSPLGGLSAGNTIYF
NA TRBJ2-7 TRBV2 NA TGTGCCAGCAGTGAAAGTGCAGGGCAGTACTTC CASSESAGQYF
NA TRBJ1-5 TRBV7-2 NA TGTGCCAGCAGCTCTCTGTGGACAGGCAATCAGCCCCAGCATTTT CASSSLWTGNQPQHF
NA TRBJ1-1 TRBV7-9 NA TGTGCCACCACAGACAGCACGAACACTGAAGCTTTCTTT CATTDSTNTEAFF
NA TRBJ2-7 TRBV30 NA TGTGCCTGGAGCTGGGGCAGATCCTACGAGCAGTACTTC CAWSWGRSYEQYF
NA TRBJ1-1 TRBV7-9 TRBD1 TGTGCCAGCAGCCCAGAGGGACAGCTTGCCTTTTCGAACACTGAAGCTTTCTTT CASSPEGQLAFSNTEAFF
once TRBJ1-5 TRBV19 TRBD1 TGTGCCAGTAGTAAGCAGACAGGGGAGGGTCAGCCCCAGCATTTT CASSKQTGEGQPQHF
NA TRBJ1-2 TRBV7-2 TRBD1 TGTGCCAGCAGGGCACAGGGGGGTAGTGGCTACACCTTC CASRAQGGSGYTF
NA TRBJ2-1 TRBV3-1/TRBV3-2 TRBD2 TGTGCCAGCAGCCACGGGACTAGAAATGAGCAGTTCTTC CASSHGTRNEQFF
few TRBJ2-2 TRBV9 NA TGTGCCAGTACCACGGGACTTGACACCGGGGAGCTGTTTTTT CASTTGLDTGELFF
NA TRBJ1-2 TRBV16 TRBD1 TGTGCCAGCAGCCTTCGGACAGGGAACTATGGCTACACCTTC CASSLRTGNYGYTF
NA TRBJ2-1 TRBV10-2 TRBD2 TGCGCCAGCAGTTTTAGGCGGGGGGGCCGGAATGAGCAGTTCTTC CASSFRRGGRNEQFF
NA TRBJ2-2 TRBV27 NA TGTGCCAGCAGCCCGTTCTTGTACACCGGGGAGCTGTTTTTT CASSPFLYTGELFF
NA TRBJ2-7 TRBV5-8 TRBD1 TGTGCCAGCAGCCTACAGGGGGCCGGGACTTACGAGCAGTACTTC CASSLQGAGTYEQYF
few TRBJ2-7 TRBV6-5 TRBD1 TGTGCCAGCAGTTACTCTTCTGGGACAGGGTTCTACGAGCAGTACTTC CASSYSSGTGFYEQYF
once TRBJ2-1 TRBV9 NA TGTGCCAGCAGCGCCGGGACATACGGTGAGCAGTTCTTC CASSAGTYGEQFF
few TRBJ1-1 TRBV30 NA TGTGCCTGGAGTGTAATATTGCGCCAAGCTTTCTTT CAWSVILRQAFF
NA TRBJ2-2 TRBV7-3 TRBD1 TGTGCCAGCAGCCTACAGGGGGTTGACACCGGGGAGCTGTTTTTT CASSLQGVDTGELFF
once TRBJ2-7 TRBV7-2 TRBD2 TGTGCCAGCAGCTTGAAGCGGGGGGGTCTCTACGAGCAGTACTTC CASSLKRGGLYEQYF
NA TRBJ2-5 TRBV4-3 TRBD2 TGCGCCAGCAGCCAATCAGCCCGAGCGGGGTCGGGGGAGACCCAGTACTTC CASSQSARAGSGETQYF
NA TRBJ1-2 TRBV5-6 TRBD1 TGTGCCAGCAGCAATCAGGGGGCAAAGGGCTACACCTTC CASSNQGAKGYTF
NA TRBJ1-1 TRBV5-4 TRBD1 TGTGCCAGCAGCTCGGCCCGTCCCGGGACAGGCCCGAACACTGAAGCTTTCTTT CASSSARPGTGPNTEAFF
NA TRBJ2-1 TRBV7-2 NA TGTGCCAGCAGCTCAGAGCACGGTGGCGGGGTAAATGAGCAGTTCTTC CASSSEHGGGVNEQFF
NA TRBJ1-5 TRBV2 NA TGTGCCAGCAGTGAAGATTACAGATATCAGCCCCAGCATTTT CASSEDYRYQPQHF
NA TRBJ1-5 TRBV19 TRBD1 TGTGCCAGTAGGACAACAGGGGGCGGGAGTCAGCCCCAGCATTTT CASRTTGGGSQPQHF
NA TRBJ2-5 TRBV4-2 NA TGTGCCAGCAGCCAAGTCCCGGGACTGGGACAAGAGACCCAGTACTTC CASSQVPGLGQETQYF
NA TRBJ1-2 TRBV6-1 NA TGTGCCAGCAGTGAAAATTGGGGGCTCGATGGCTACACCTTC CASSENWGLDGYTF
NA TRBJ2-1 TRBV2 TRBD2 TGTGCCAGCAGTGAGTGGGCGGGCGGACTAGCGGGGGTATGGTTCTTC CASSEWAGGLAGVWFF
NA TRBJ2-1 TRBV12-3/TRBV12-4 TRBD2 TGTGCCAGCAGTCCAGGGACTAGCGGGTTCTTC CASSPGTSGFF
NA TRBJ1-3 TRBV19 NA TGTGCCAGTAGTATAGACAGGGCGGCTGGAAACACCATATATTTT CASSIDRAAGNTIYF
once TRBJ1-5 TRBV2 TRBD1 TGTGCCAGCAGTAAGGACAGGGGAGTTCAGCCCCAGCATTTT CASSKDRGVQPQHF
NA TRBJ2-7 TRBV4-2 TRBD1 TGTGCCAGCAGCCAAGATGACAGGGGGGAACACTACGAGCAGTACTTC CASSQDDRGEHYEQYF
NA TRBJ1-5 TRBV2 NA TGTGCCATTGGACCGTCGGACTTTGAGCCCCAGCATTTT CAIGPSDFEPQHF
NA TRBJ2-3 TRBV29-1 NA TGCAGCGTTGAATCCCGCGTCCGAGCAGATACGCAGTATTTT CSVESRVRADTQYF
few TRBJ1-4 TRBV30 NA TGTGCCTGGAGTGTACTAGGTCGGGGGAGTGAAAAACTGTTTTTT CAWSVLGRGSEKLFF
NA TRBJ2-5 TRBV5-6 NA TGTGCCAGCACGCACAGAAACCAAGAGACCCAGTACTTC CASTHRNQETQYF